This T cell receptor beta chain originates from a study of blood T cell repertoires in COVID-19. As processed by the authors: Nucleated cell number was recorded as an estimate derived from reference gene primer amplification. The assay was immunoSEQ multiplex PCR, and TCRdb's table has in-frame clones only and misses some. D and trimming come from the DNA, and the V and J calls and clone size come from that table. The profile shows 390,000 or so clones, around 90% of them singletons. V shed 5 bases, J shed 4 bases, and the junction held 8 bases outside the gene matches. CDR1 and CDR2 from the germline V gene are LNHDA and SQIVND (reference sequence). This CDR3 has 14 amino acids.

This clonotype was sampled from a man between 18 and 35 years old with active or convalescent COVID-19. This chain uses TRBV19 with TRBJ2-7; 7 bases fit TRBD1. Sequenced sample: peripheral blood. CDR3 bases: TGTGCCAGTAGTCTACAGGGGCCCCCATACGAGCAGTACTTC. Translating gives CASSLQGPPYEQYF.